The 23 T cell receptor beta chains in this list originate from one sample, sequenced in a study of identical twins. One entry per CDR3 protein results from TCRdb running MiXCR on the 5' RACE reads. The sample consists of 450,000 to 650,000 distinct CDR3 sequences, around 9.6% of them appearing once. These data also featured in a second study, about yellow fever vaccine responses in identical twins.

Sequencing was carried out using PBMCs. These receptor sequences come from a young woman in good health.

CDR3 in amino acids: CASSGGRYQETQYF. DNA for the CDR3: TGTGCCAGCAGTGGAGGGCGGTACCAAGAGACCCAGTACTTC. This rearrangement joins TRBV2 to TRBJ2-5, with a weak D call TRBD2 (5 bases). V shed 4 bases and J shed 0 bases, with 9 bases lying between them. Germline V gene lookup returns CDR1 SNHLY and CDR2 FYNNEI. The CDR3 length is 14 residues.

This clonotype was counted a few times. The V gene is TRBV20-1, the J gene TRBJ2-1; 11 positions agree with TRBD2. The CDR3 spans 14 residues. With V trimmed by 5 bases and J by 6 bases, 6 bases remained unmatched. CDR1 and CDR2 (germline): DFQATT, SNEGSKA (reference sequence). CDR3 loop: CSALSGGAVNEQFF. The CDR3 DNA sequence: TGCAGTGCTCTTAGCGGGGGGGCCGTCAATGAGCAGTTCTTC.

This clonotype was seen at least ten times. The CDR3 spells CSARALAGVYEQYF. In DNA, the CDR3 is TGCAGTGCTAGAGCCCTAGCGGGGGTCTACGAGCAGTACTTC. V is TRBV20-1 and J is TRBJ2-7, with TRBD2 identical over 10 bases. CDR1 is DFQATT and CDR2 is SNEGSKA in the germline V gene (reference sequence). This CDR3 region has 14 residues. V was pared by 1 base and J by 3 bases, with 3 bases of the junction left unmatched.

The rearrangement joins TRBV5-1 to TRBJ1-1, with a tentative D call TRBD1 (5 bases). The V gene lost 3 bases and the J gene lost 6 bases, with 6 bases spanning the gap. CDR1 is SGHRS, CDR2 YFSETQ, per germline. The CDR3 has 11 amino acids. CDR3 DNA sequence: TGCGCCAGCAGCTCGACAGCTGAAGCTTTCTTT. Translated, it gives CASSSTAEAFF.

The V and J genes are TRBV4-3 and TRBJ2-5; TRBD1 agrees at 8 bases. The length of the CDR3 is 15 residues. Germline loops: CDR1 LGHNA, CDR2 YSLEER. The trim removed 0 bases at V and 4 bases at J, leaving 4 bases unmatched. The CDR3 nucleotides read TGCGCCAGCAGCCAAGACAGGGGGCAGGGAGAGACCCAGTACTTC. It yields the protein CASSQDRGQGETQYF.

V is TRBV30 and J is TRBJ1-1; D remains unclear. The germline CDR1 and CDR2 sequences are GTSNPN and SVGIG (reference sequence). The CDR3 has 11 amino acids. Between the trimmed V and J ends, which lost 4 bases and 11 bases, there was a span of 14 bases. The CDR3: CAWTVLELAFF. The DNA of the CDR3 is TGTGCCTGGACAGTTCTGGAATTGGCTTTCTTT.

The sample holds many counts of this clonotype. The V call is TRBV6-5, the J call TRBJ2-7; 7 bases align to TRBD2. CDR1 MNHEY and CDR2 SVGAGI come from the germline V gene. The V gene end was trimmed by 8 bases and the J gene end by 2 bases; junction bases not matched to a gene: 3. This CDR3 is 12 amino acids long. CDR3 residues: CASWEGPYEQYF. The CDR3 DNA follows: TGTGCCAGCTGGGAGGGCCCCTACGAGCAGTACTTC.

This chain connects TRBV6-1 to TRBJ2-4; tentatively, D is TRBD2 (5 bases). CDR1 is MNHNS and CDR2 is SASEGT in the germline V gene. Trimming took 7 bases from V and 1 from J, leaving 17 bases between them. The CDR3 consists of 16 residues. As DNA, the CDR3 is TGTGCCAGCACCTTAGAGGGTGCCAGGGCCAAAAACATTCAGTACTTC. This sequence encodes CASTLEGARAKNIQYF.

At least ten counts were recorded for this clonotype. V and J are TRBV7-2 and TRBJ2-4; D is unclear. Per the germline V gene, CDR1 is SGHTA and CDR2 is FQGNSA. This CDR3 is built from 13 residues. The V gene lost 3 bases and the J gene lost 1 base, with 4 bases spanning the gap. The CDR3: CASSFDAKNIQYF. The CDR3 DNA reads as TGTGCCAGCAGCTTCGACGCCAAAAACATTCAGTACTTC.

The chain employs TRBV29-1 and TRBJ2-4; possibly TRBD1 for D (6 bases). Trimming left V 2 bases short and J 1 base short, with 12 bases between. The CDR3 is 15 residues long. CDR1 and CDR2 from the germline V gene are SQVTM and ANQGSEA. The CDR3 DNA sequence: TGCAGCGTTGAATGGGCAGGGGAGGCCAAAAACATTCAGTACTTC. It specifies CSVEWAGEAKNIQYF.

This clonotype was detected many times. The chain combines TRBV4-3 with TRBJ2-3; TRBD1 is a possible D gene (5 bases). This CDR3 spans 15 amino acids. V dropped 0 bases and J dropped 3 bases, with 10 bases sitting between them. Germline V gene data show CDR1 as LGHNA and CDR2 as YSLEER. The CDR3 loop reads CASSQDRSGTDTQYF. CDR3 bases: TGCGCCAGCAGCCAAGATCGGTCAGGGACAGATACGCAGTATTTT.

This rearrangement joins TRBV7-8 to TRBJ2-2; 7 bases are shared with TRBD2. This CDR3 spans 16 amino acids. Germline V gene lookup returns CDR1 SGHVS and CDR2 FQNEAQ. The J segment lost 5 bases and the V segment lost 5 bases, leaving 11 bases of the junction unmatched. Here the CDR3 DNA reads TGTGCCAGCAGCCCTCGGTCGGGAGGAGGGACCGGGGAGCTGTTTTTT. Translation gives CASSPRSGGGTGELFF.

This clonotype has more than one count but fewer than ten. V and J are TRBV18 and TRBJ2-1, with D perhaps matching TRBD1 (5 bases). Per germline, CDR1 KGHSH and CDR2 LQKENI. The CDR3 is 13 residues long. Deletions cut 1 base from V and 8 bases from J, with 9 bases between. DNA of the CDR3: TGTGCCAGCTCACCACGTGGGGCCGATGAGCAGTTCTTC. Residues: CASSPRGADEQFF. The complete variable domain, with remaining parts taken from reference TRBV18 and TRBJ2-1, reads NAGVMQNPRHLVRRRGQEARLRCSPMKGHSHVYWYRQLPEEGLKFMVYLQKENIIDESGMPKERFSAEFPKEGPSILRIQQVVRGDSAAYFCASSPRGADEQFFGPGTRLTVL.

This clonotype has a count of ten or more. The chain carries TRBV28 and TRBJ2-7, with D tentatively TRBD1 or TRBD2 (5 bases each). Per the germline V gene, CDR1 is MDHEN and CDR2 is SYDVKM. This CDR3 contains 15 residues. Trimming removed 4 bases at V and 4 bases at J, with 17 bases between. The CDR3 nucleotides read TGTGCCAGCAGTTCCGGGGACGGCCCTCCGTACGAGCAGTACTTC. Residues: CASSSGDGPPYEQYF.

The chain couples TRBV29-1 to TRBJ1-4; 9 nucleotides align to TRBD1. Unmatched junction bases numbered 6, after V lost 7 bases and J lost 6 bases. Germline V gives CDR1 SQVTM, CDR2 ANQGSEA. This CDR3 region has 13 residues. The CDR3 nucleotides are TGCAGCGCAGCGACAGGGGGGGATGAAAAACTGTTTTTT. This sequence encodes CSAATGGDEKLFF. The full variable domain, its missing parts supplied by reference TRBV29-1 and TRBJ1-4, is SAVISQKPSRDICQRGTSLTIQCQVDSQVTMMFWYRQQPGQSLTLIATANQGSEATYESGFVIDKFPISRPNLTFSTLTVSNMSPEDSSIYLCSAATGGDEKLFFGSGTQLSVL.

The gene calls are TRBV11-3 and TRBJ2-1; D might be TRBD1 (5 bases). Germline V gives CDR1 SGHNT, CDR2 YENEEA. The CDR3 runs 16 residues. The ends were cut back, 1 base at V and 0 bases at J, with 10 bases in the middle. This chain's CDR3 is CASSLGGTSSYNEQFF. The CDR3 bases are TGTGCCAGCAGCTTAGGGGGCACGAGCTCCTACAATGAGCAGTTCTTC.

V and J are TRBV4-3 and TRBJ2-1; possible D gene TRBD1, 6 bases. This CDR3 comprises 14 residues. V lost 4 bases to trimming and J lost 4 bases, with 11 bases between them. From germline, CDR1 is LGHNA and CDR2 YSLEER. CDR3: CASSPPGTYNEQFF. In nucleotides, the CDR3 is TGCGCCAGCAGCCCCCCCGGGACATACAATGAGCAGTTCTTC.

This clonotype was counted a few times. This sequence joins TRBV28 and TRBJ2-1; TRBD2 matches at 7 bases. Germline V CDR1 and CDR2: MDHEN, SYDVKM. This CDR3 is 16 amino acids long. With V trimmed by 5 bases and J by 3 bases, 10 bases remained unmatched. The CDR3 nucleotides read TGTGCCAGCAGTGAATTTTTTGGGGGGGTCTACAATGAGCAGTTCTTC. Its translation: CASSEFFGGVYNEQFF.

This clonotype was recorded many times. The CDR3, as DNA: TGTGCCAGCAGTTTAGCCGGGGTTACAGATACGCAGTATTTT. Translation: CASSLAGVTDTQYF. The V and J genes are TRBV27 and TRBJ2-3; TRBD2 is a possible D gene (5 bases). Germline-derived CDR1 and CDR2 are MNHEY and SMNVEV (reference sequence). Trimming took off 2 bases at V and 3 bases at J, with 9 bases between the two ends. The CDR3 contains 14 residues.

Many counts were recorded for this clonotype. CDR3 nucleotide sequence: TGTGCCAGCAGTTACGGGGTACCGGACACCGGGGAGCTGTTTTTT. Amino acid sequence: CASSYGVPDTGELFF. The genes are TRBV6-2 or TRBV6-3 and TRBJ2-2; D not certain. Per the germline V gene, CDR1 is MNHEY and CDR2 is SVGEGT. This CDR3 is built from 15 residues. V was cut by 2 bases and J by 3 bases, with 10 bases left in between.

There are many counts of this clonotype. The V call is TRBV20-1, the J call TRBJ2-5, with 10 bases matching TRBD2. CDR3 length: 14 residues. Germline loops: CDR1 DFQATT, CDR2 SNEGSKA (reference sequence). With V trimmed by 5 bases and J by 1 base, 4 bases remained unmatched. CDR3 in DNA: TGCAGTGCTTCGACTAGCGGGTTCCAAGAGACCCAGTACTTC. This encodes CSASTSGFQETQYF.

This clonotype was picked up a small number of times. This rearrangement joins TRBV27 to TRBJ2-2; no clear D. The CDR3 covers 14 residues. Trimming removed 6 bases at V and 8 bases at J, with 16 bases between. Per the germline V gene, CDR1 is MNHEY and CDR2 is SMNVEV (reference sequence). The chain's CDR3 is CASSLRKRAGELFF. For the CDR3, the DNA is TGTGCCAGCAGCCTAAGGAAACGGGCTGGGGAGCTGTTTTTT.

This clonotype was seen at least ten times. The genes are TRBV4-1 and TRBJ2-1; the D gene is possibly TRBD2 (5 bases). The germline gives CDR1 MGHRA, CDR2 YSYEKL. V lost 4 bases to trimming and J lost 3 bases, with 16 bases between them. The CDR3 runs 16 residues. The CDR3 loop is CASSPPAEAGYNEQFF. Written as DNA, the CDR3 is TGCGCCAGCAGCCCCCCGGCGGAGGCGGGCTACAATGAGCAGTTCTTC.